This entry lists 22 T cell receptor beta chains sequenced from one sample in a study of T-cell reconstitution after alpha-beta-depleted transplantation in children. Library preparation (for TCRbeta) was performed with unique molecular identifiers. TCRdb passed the PCR reads through MiXCR, listing each CDR3 protein once. Of about 980,000 distinct CDR3 sequences listed, about 29% are singletons. The sequenced sample was PBMCs, mostly from graft donor cells, obtained 360 days after TCRalphabeta/CD19-depleted stem cell transplant. Every receptor here comes from a boy under two years old who had a stem cell transplant for SCID, so the T cells may come from the graft donor.

This clonotype was counted only a few times. The chain uses TRBV5-1 and TRBJ2-7; tentatively, D is TRBD2 (5 bases). The germline CDR1 and CDR2 sequences are SGHRS and YFSETQ. V shed 2 bases and J shed 5 bases, with 11 bases lying between them. This CDR3 has 13 amino acids. The CDR3 loop is CASSFLAIDEQYF. The CDR3 nucleotides are TGCGCCAGCAGCTTTTTAGCGATCGACGAGCAGTACTTC.

In this sample, this clonotype turned up a few times. The rearrangement joins TRBV10-3 to TRBJ2-1; 8 bases align to TRBD2. The trim removed 4 bases at V and 2 bases at J, leaving 1 base unmatched. The CDR3 sequence is 14 residues long. Germline V gene data show CDR1 as ENHRY and CDR2 as SYGVKD. The CDR3 is CAISAGGTYNEQFF. The DNA of the CDR3 is TGTGCCATCAGTGCGGGGGGGACCTACAATGAGCAGTTCTTC.

This chain uses TRBV5-6 with TRBJ2-7; 10 nucleotides align to TRBD1. The germline gives CDR1 SGHDT, CDR2 YYEEEE. Trimming at V came to 4 bases and at J to 4 bases, leaving 8 bases not matched to a gene. The CDR3 contains 15 residues. The CDR3 coding sequence is TGTGCCAGCAGCGGACGACAGGGGGCCGGATACGAGCAGTACTTC. It specifies CASSGRQGAGYEQYF. Combining the CDR3 with reference TRBV5-6 and TRBJ2-7 gives the whole variable domain DAGVTQSPTHLIKTRGQQVTLRCSPKSGHDTVSWYQQALGQGPQFIFQYYEEEERQRGNFPDRFSGHQFPNYSSELNVNALLLGDSALYLCASSGRQGAGYEQYFGPGTRLTVT.

The chain is built from TRBV4-1 and TRBJ1-4; D may be TRBD1 (6 bases). Germline V lookup: CDR1 MGHRA, CDR2 YSYEKL. Trimming stripped 1 base from V and 5 bases from J, with 14 bases between. The CDR3 contains 16 residues. CDR3 residues: CASSQGWGTMNEKLFF. CDR3 nucleotide sequence: TGCGCCAGCAGCCAAGGTTGGGGGACAATGAATGAAAAACTGTTTTTT.

This clonotype was picked up a small number of times. This chain links TRBV9 with TRBJ1-6, with unresolved D. This CDR3 contains 15 residues. The ends were cut back, 0 bases at V and 8 bases at J, with 12 bases in the middle. CDR1 SGDLS and CDR2 YYNGEE come from the germline V gene. CDR3 sequence (DNA): TGTGCCAGCAGCGTAGATTGGAGGGTGGATTCACCCCTCCACTTT. It specifies CASSVDWRVDSPLHF. Drawing the rest from reference TRBV9 and TRBJ1-6, the complete variable domain is DSGVTQTPKHLITATGQRVTLRCSPRSGDLSVYWYQQSLDQGLQFLIQYYNGEERAKGNILERFSAQQFPDLHSELNLSSLELGDSALYFCASSVDWRVDSPLHFGNGTRLTVT.

The chain joins TRBV20-1 to TRBJ2-7; D unclear. Germline CDR1 reads DFQATT; CDR2 reads SNEGSKA (reference sequence). Trimming cost V 3 bases and J 3 bases, with 12 bases left between them. The CDR3 loop spans 13 amino acids. CDR3 amino acids: CSARPHFIYEQYF. The CDR3 nucleotides read TGCAGTGCTAGGCCGCATTTTATCTACGAGCAGTACTTC.

CDR3 residues: CASSFGKASNQPQHF. The CDR3 DNA reads as TGTGCCAGCAGTTTCGGCAAGGCTAGCAATCAGCCCCAGCATTTT. The rearrangement joins TRBV12-3 or TRBV12-4 to TRBJ1-5; no clear D. V was cut by 3 bases and J by 0 bases, with 9 bases left in between. The CDR3 loop spans 15 amino acids.

This clonotype was seen more than once but under ten times. This rearrangement joins TRBV24-1 to TRBJ2-1; D unresolved. Deletions cut 6 bases from V and 5 bases from J, with 10 bases between. Germline lookup yields CDR1 KGHDR and CDR2 SFDVKD. There are 13 residues in the CDR3. This chain's CDR3 is CATSPSLNNEQFF. Written as DNA, the CDR3 is TGTGCCACCAGTCCTAGTTTAAACAATGAGCAGTTCTTC.

J is TRBJ2-5 and V is TRBV6-5; possible D gene TRBD1, 6 bases. Trimming left V 2 bases short and J 2 bases short, with 9 bases between. Per the germline V gene, CDR1 is MNHEY and CDR2 is SVGAGI. This CDR3 has 14 residues. The CDR3 DNA reads as TGTGCCAGCAGTTACGACAGGCGACAAGAGACCCAGTACTTC. It codes for CASSYDRRQETQYF.

This clonotype appeared a few times. This chain links TRBV29-1 with TRBJ2-1; D is unresolved. The CDR3 covers 14 residues. V was pared by 5 bases and J by 3 bases, with 14 bases between. The germline CDR1 and CDR2 sequences are SQVTM and ANQGSEA. DNA of the CDR3: TGCAGCGTTCCGAGACCGGTCAGCTACAATGAGCAGTTCTTC. Protein product: CSVPRPVSYNEQFF.

This clonotype was found a few times. The chain carries TRBV12-3 or TRBV12-4 and TRBJ1-1, with TRBD1 matching over 9 bases. CDR3 length: 16 amino acids. J lost 8 bases, V lost 4 bases, and 14 bases had no gene match. CDR3 sequence (DNA): TGTGCCAGCAGTTCCCACCGAACCGGGACAGGGCGGGAAGCTTTCTTT. Its protein product is CASSSHRTGTGREAFF.

The V gene is TRBV20-1, the J gene TRBJ1-1, with D perhaps TRBD1 (5 bases). The CDR3 has 13 residues. Per the germline V gene, CDR1 is DFQATT and CDR2 is SNEGSKA (reference sequence). V was pared by 1 base and J by 3 bases, with 9 bases between. The CDR3 loop is CSARVGGDTEAFF. Here the CDR3 DNA reads TGCAGTGCTAGAGTTGGGGGGGACACTGAAGCTTTCTTT.

This clonotype was recorded only once. The chain uses TRBV9 and TRBJ1-2; D ambiguous. This CDR3 region has 12 residues. Between the trimmed V and J ends, which lost 6 bases and 8 bases, there was a span of 14 bases. Germline V gene lookup returns CDR1 SGDLS and CDR2 YYNGEE. CDR3 amino acids: CASTHGVTGYTF. Here the CDR3 DNA reads TGTGCCAGCACCCATGGGGTGACGGGCTACACCTTC.

This chain joins TRBV27 and TRBJ2-7; the D is unclear. Deletions cut 7 bases from V and 4 bases from J, with 14 bases between. The CDR3 has 13 amino acids. The V gene's germline CDR1 is MNHEY and CDR2 SMNVEV (reference sequence). In nucleotides, the CDR3 is TGTGCCAGCATCCAAGAAAACTTTTACGAGCAGTACTTC. The encoded protein is CASIQENFYEQYF.

This clonotype was counted a few times. CDR3 amino acids: CASGSRSSYNEQFF. The CDR3 DNA follows: TGTGCCAGCGGATCTAGGAGCTCCTACAATGAGCAGTTCTTC. V gene TRBV27 combines with J gene TRBJ2-1; no clear D gene. Germline V gives CDR1 MNHEY, CDR2 SMNVEV (reference sequence). The CDR3 loop spans 14 amino acids. Trimming took off 8 bases at V and 0 bases at J, with 11 bases between the two ends.

Only a few counts were recorded for this clonotype. V gene TRBV10-3 combines with J gene TRBJ1-3; possible D gene TRBD1, 5 bases. Looked up from germline, CDR1 is ENHRY and CDR2 is SYGVKD. This CDR3 comprises 15 residues. V was pared by 3 bases and J by 0 bases, with 9 bases between. This chain's CDR3 is CAISDQGFSGNTIYF. CDR3 nucleotides: TGTGCCATCAGTGATCAGGGATTCTCTGGAAACACCATATATTTT.

This chain uses TRBV5-1 with TRBJ2-5; TRBD2 might be the D (5 bases). There are 13 residues in the CDR3. Per the germline V gene, CDR1 is SGHRS and CDR2 is YFSETQ. The V end lost 7 bases, the J end lost 4 bases, and 14 bases lay between the germline ends. DNA of the CDR3: TGCGCCAGCTACCCGGGGATCCGAGAGACCCAGTACTTC. It yields the protein CASYPGIRETQYF.

The V and J genes are TRBV11-1 and TRBJ1-1; TRBD1 matches 12 bases. With V trimmed by 2 bases and J by 1 base, 11 bases remained unmatched. This CDR3 has 19 residues. Germline V gene sequence: CDR1 SGHAT, CDR2 FQDESV (reference sequence). CDR3 DNA: TGTGCCAGCAGCTTAAGTTTCGGGGACAGGGGGCTCCAGAACACTGAAGCTTTCTTT. This gives the protein CASSLSFGDRGLQNTEAFF.

This clonotype was seen at least ten times. The chain has TRBV4-1 and TRBJ1-6; D is undetermined. Germline CDR1 reads MGHRA; CDR2 reads YSYEKL. This CDR3 comprises 15 residues. Trimming took off 1 base at V and 0 bases at J, with 4 bases between the two ends. The CDR3 DNA reads as TGCGCCAGCAGCCAAGGTAGCTCCTATAATTCACCCCTCCACTTT. It yields the protein CASSQGSSYNSPLHF.

The sample holds a few counts of this clonotype. The chain employs TRBV10-3 and TRBJ2-3; 8 bases map to TRBD2. This CDR3 comprises 18 residues. The germline V gene encodes CDR1 ENHRY and CDR2 SYGVKD. V was pared by 3 bases and J by 4 bases, with 15 bases of the junction left unmatched. Written as DNA, the CDR3 is TGTGCCATCAGTGACCACCCGGGGGGCGGGGGGCTCGCAGATACGCAGTATTTT. Translation: CAISDHPGGGGLADTQYF.

The rearrangement uses TRBV7-2 and TRBJ2-3; D gene unclear. V lost 0 bases and J 0 bases, leaving 16 bases between the germline ends. The CDR3 spans 18 residues. Per germline, CDR1 SGHTA and CDR2 FQGNSA. The CDR3 protein is CASSLAHTSLRSTDTQYF. CDR3 nucleotides: TGTGCCAGCAGCTTAGCGCACACTTCCCTGCGGAGCACAGATACGCAGTATTTT.

This clonotype has ten or more counts. The rearrangement uses TRBV20-1 and TRBJ2-5; TRBD1 aligns across 7 bases. Germline V CDR1 and CDR2: DFQATT, SNEGSKA (reference sequence). The CDR3 runs 13 residues. The trim removed 3 bases at V and 2 bases at J, leaving 3 bases unmatched. The CDR3 region is CSARTGFQETQYF. The DNA for the CDR3 is TGCAGTGCTAGGACAGGGTTTCAAGAGACCCAGTACTTC.